The 16 T cell receptor beta chains below come from one sample, sequenced in a study of cytomegalovirus exposure and HLA in healthy donors. Primers for the PCR totalled 60 Vbeta and 13 Jbeta. Profiling relied on immunoSEQ multiplex PCR, and the TCRdb table lists in-frame clones only, not all of them. The sample lists roughly 130,000 clones; roughly three quarters were seen once. What was sequenced was PBMCs. Receptors were obtained from a man aged 18 to 30 in good health and CMV-seronegative.

The chain combines TRBV11-2 with TRBJ2-3; 8 positions agree with TRBD2. This CDR3 is 16 amino acids long. In germline, CDR1 is SGHAT, CDR2 FQNNGV. The V segment lost 5 bases and the J segment 1 base; nucleotides outside the gene matches: 8. The CDR3 nucleotides read TGTGCCAGCAGCCTAGGGCAGGGACTAGGCACAGATACGCAGTATTTT. Protein: CASSLGQGLGTDTQYF.

The chain has TRBV11-2 and TRBJ2-7, with 10 positions matching TRBD2. Losses at the gene ends were 1 base for V and 6 bases for J; bases not matched to a gene: 9. The CDR3 covers 16 residues. CDR1 and CDR2 from the germline V gene are SGHAT and FQNNGV. CDR3 sequence reads: CASSLVVAGGAGEQYF. The CDR3 nucleotides are TGTGCCAGCAGCTTAGTGGTAGCGGGAGGCGCAGGCGAGCAGTACTTC.

This sequence joins TRBV7-6 and TRBJ1-5; the D is unclear. V lost 1 base, J lost 4 bases, and 14 bases lay in between. The CDR3 runs 16 residues. Germline CDR1 SGHVS, CDR2 FNYEAQ. The CDR3 loop reads CASSLGAGYSNQPQHF. For the CDR3, the DNA is TGTGCCAGCAGCTTAGGGGCAGGATACTCTAATCAGCCCCAGCATTTT.

The rearrangement joins TRBV4-2 to TRBJ2-2; D is unclear. Trimming took off 6 bases at V and 4 bases at J, with 6 bases between the two ends. The CDR3 runs 12 residues. The germline CDR1 and CDR2 sequences are LGHNA and YNFKEQ. In DNA form, the CDR3 reads TGTGCCAGCAGTTGGCCCACCGGGGAGCTGTTTTTT. Its protein product is CASSWPTGELFF.

This CDR3 is CSVEGTRTGAYNEQFF. The CDR3 region has the DNA TGCAGCGTTGAAGGTACCAGGACAGGTGCCTACAATGAGCAGTTCTTC. The chain links TRBV29-1 to TRBJ2-1, with TRBD1 identical over 7 bases. Germline CDR1 is SQVTM and CDR2 is ANQGSEA. The CDR3 loop spans 16 amino acids. The V segment lost 1 base and the J segment 2 bases; nucleotides outside the gene matches: 8.

The chain carries TRBV18 and TRBJ2-3, with a weak D call TRBD2 (5 bases). Trimming removed 2 bases from V and 2 bases from J, with 5 bases in between. CDR3 length equals 13 residues. CDR1 is KGHSH and CDR2 is LQKENI in the germline V gene. The CDR3 loop reads CASSPGLTDTQYF. Here the CDR3 DNA reads TGTGCCAGCTCACCAGGACTCACAGATACGCAGTATTTT.

This chain links TRBV6-5 with TRBJ1-3; 7 positions match TRBD1. CDR3 length equals 15 residues. Germline lookup yields CDR1 MNHEY and CDR2 SVGAGI. J lost 4 bases, V lost 0 bases, and 3 bases had no gene match. The CDR3 is CASSYSAGGGNTIYF. The CDR3 DNA reads as TGTGCCAGCAGTTACTCTGCAGGGGGAGGAAACACCATATATTTT.

This sequence joins TRBV2 and TRBJ2-1; 10 bases map to TRBD1. Germline CDR1 reads SNHLY; CDR2 reads FYNNEI. The CDR3 runs 12 residues. Trimming at V came to 6 bases and at J to 9 bases, leaving 2 bases not matched to a gene. This CDR3 reads CASRDRGSEQFF. CDR3 in DNA: TGTGCCAGCAGGGACAGGGGGAGTGAGCAGTTCTTC.

The V and J genes are TRBV13 and TRBJ2-5, with TRBD2 matching 12 bases. Germline trimming cut 4 bases from V and 6 bases from J; bases unmatched to any gene: 9. Germline V lookup: CDR1 PRHDT, CDR2 FYEKMQ (reference sequence). This CDR3 has 16 amino acids. CDR3 sequence reads: CASSWRLAGDRKTQYF. The DNA of the CDR3 is TGTGCCAGCAGCTGGAGACTAGCGGGAGACAGGAAGACCCAGTACTTC.

The table lists this clone with a few counts. The chain has TRBV5-6 and TRBJ2-2; tentatively, D is TRBD2 (5 bases). Deletions cut 0 bases from V and 6 bases from J, with 18 bases between. The length of the CDR3 is 17 residues. Germline CDR1 and CDR2: SGHDT and YYEEEE. This CDR3 is CASSLANVGGAAGELFF. In nucleotides, the CDR3 is TGTGCCAGCAGCTTGGCCAATGTAGGAGGTGCGGCCGGGGAGCTGTTTTTT.

The rearrangement links TRBV6-1 to TRBJ1-2; D might be TRBD1 (6 bases). The V end lost 6 bases, the J end lost 7 bases, and 18 bases lay between the germline ends. There are 14 residues in the CDR3. Germline V gene data show CDR1 as MNHNS and CDR2 as SASEGT. CDR3 in DNA: TGTGCCAGCAGGATGACAGGCCCGACGAGTGGCTACACCTTC. Its protein is CASRMTGPTSGYTF.

The genes are TRBV7-2 and TRBJ1-2; D not certain. The germline gives CDR1 SGHTA, CDR2 FQGNSA. The CDR3 length is 14 residues. Deletions cut 1 base from V and 4 bases from J, with 10 bases between. CDR3 bases: TGTGCCAGCAGCTTAGAGTTCAGGTCCTATGGCTACACCTTC. The encoded protein is CASSLEFRSYGYTF.

The V and J genes are TRBV19 and TRBJ2-1, with D maybe TRBD2 (7 bases). The CDR3 is 15 residues long. The germline gives CDR1 LNHDA, CDR2 SQIVND (reference sequence). V shed 4 bases and J shed 4 bases, with 14 bases lying between them. CDR3 residues: CASSRGGRQYNEQFF. DNA for the CDR3: TGTGCCAGTAGTAGGGGGGGCCGGCAATACAATGAGCAGTTCTTC.

The V call is TRBV5-1, the J call TRBJ2-3; 13 nucleotides align to TRBD2. The germline V gene encodes CDR1 SGHRS and CDR2 YFSETQ. There are 16 residues in the CDR3. J gave up 2 bases and V 2 bases, and 2 bases lay outside the gene matches. The CDR3 loop reads CASSLLAGGATDTQYF. In nucleotides, the CDR3 is TGCGCCAGCAGCTTACTAGCGGGAGGGGCCACAGATACGCAGTATTTT. Supplemented by reference TRBV5-1 and TRBJ2-3, the full variable domain reads KAGVTQTPRYLIKTRGQQVTLSCSPISGHRSVSWYQQTPGQGLQFLFEYFSETQRNKGNFPGRFSGRQFSNSRSEMNVSTLELGDSALYLCASSLLAGGATDTQYFGPGTRLTVL.

The chain combines TRBV7-8 with TRBJ1-5; 9 positions agree with TRBD1. Trimming cost V 5 bases and J 4 bases; bases outside gene matches: 6. This CDR3 is built from 15 residues. Per the germline V gene, CDR1 is SGHVS and CDR2 is FQNEAQ. The DNA of the CDR3 is TGTGCCAGCAGCGCTATAGGACAGGGGAATCAGCCCCAGCATTTT. Protein sequence: CASSAIGQGNQPQHF.

This chain joins TRBV6-5 and TRBJ2-2, with a weak D call TRBD2 (6 bases). V was cut by 6 bases and J by 8 bases, with 13 bases left in between. The CDR3 contains 13 residues. Germline values: CDR1 MNHEY, CDR2 SVGAGI. Written as DNA, the CDR3 is TGTGCCAGCAGCCAACGGGAGTTGGGGGAGCTGTTTTTT. Translation gives CASSQRELGELFF.